This TCR beta chain emerged from a study of post-analysis software for immune sequencing data. Study-level findings and limits: Compared with controls, patients had more of five or six TRBV segments, including TRBV5-6, TRBV5-1 and TRBV20-1. When compared against controls, multiple sclerosis patients showed significantly lower normalized Chao1 diversity. Strong co-clustering by F measure linked samples that shared a preparation batch.

This clonotype has just a few counts. Its antigen remains unidentified. Per the germline V gene, CDR1 is SGHRS and CDR2 is YFSETQ. The CDR3 consists of 15 residues. Trimming pared 4 bases from V and 3 bases from J, leaving 15 bases between. Sequencing libraries made from TCR beta cDNA carried unique molecular identifiers. TCRdb recomputed calls from the PCR reads with MiXCR, one row per CDR3 protein. Here the sample spans 550,000 to 700,000 distinct CDR3 sequences, about 40% being singletons. The rearrangement joins TRBV5-1 to TRBJ2-3, with D uncertain. Specimen: blood. This TCR was recovered from a girl aged 5 to 17 with multiple sclerosis. The CDR3 protein is CASSLKRPATDTQYF. CDR3 sequence (DNA): TGCGCCAGCAGCCTCAAGCGACCAGCGACAGATACGCAGTATTTT. The complete variable domain, with remaining parts taken from reference TRBV5-1 and TRBJ2-3, reads KAGVTQTPRYLIKTRGQQVTLSCSPISGHRSVSWYQQTPGQGLQFLFEYFSETQRNKGNFPGRFSGRQFSNSRSEMNVSTLELGDSALYLCASSLKRPATDTQYFGPGTRLTVL.